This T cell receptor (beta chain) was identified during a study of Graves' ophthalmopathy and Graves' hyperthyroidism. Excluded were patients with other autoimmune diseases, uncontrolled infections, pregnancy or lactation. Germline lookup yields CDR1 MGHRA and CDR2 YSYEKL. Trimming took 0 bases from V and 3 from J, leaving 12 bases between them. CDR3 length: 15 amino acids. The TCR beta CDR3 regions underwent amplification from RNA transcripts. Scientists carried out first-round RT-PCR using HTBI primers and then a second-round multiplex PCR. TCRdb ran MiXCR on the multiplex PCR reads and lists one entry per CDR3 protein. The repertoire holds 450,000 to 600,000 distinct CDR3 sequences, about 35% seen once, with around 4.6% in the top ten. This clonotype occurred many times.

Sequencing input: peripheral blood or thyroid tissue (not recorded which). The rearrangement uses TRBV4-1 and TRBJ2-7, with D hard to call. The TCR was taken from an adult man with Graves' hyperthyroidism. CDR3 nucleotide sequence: TGCGCCAGCAGCCAAGATCGGGTGGGCCTCTACGAGCAGTACTTC. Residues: CASSQDRVGLYEQYF.